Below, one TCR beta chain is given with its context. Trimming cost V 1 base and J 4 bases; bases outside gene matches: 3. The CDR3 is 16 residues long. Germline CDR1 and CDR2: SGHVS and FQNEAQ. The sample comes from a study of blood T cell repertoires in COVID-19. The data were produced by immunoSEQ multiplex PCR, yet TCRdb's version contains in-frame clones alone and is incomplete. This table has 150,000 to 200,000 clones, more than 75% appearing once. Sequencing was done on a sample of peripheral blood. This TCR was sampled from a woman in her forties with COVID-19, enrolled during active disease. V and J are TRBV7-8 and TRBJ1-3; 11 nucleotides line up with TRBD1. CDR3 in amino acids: CASSLEWTGGGNTIYF. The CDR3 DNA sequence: TGTGCCAGCAGCTTAGAGTGGACAGGGGGCGGAAACACCATATATTTT.